A selection of T cell receptor beta chains follows, all from one sample in a study of blood T cell repertoires in COVID-19. Libraries were prepared by immunoSEQ multiplex PCR; TCRdb keeps only in-frame clonotypes and omits some of them. The sample lists tens of thousands of clones, about 84% occurring once. Sequencing used peripheral blood. The receptors stem from a man aged 50 to 60 with active COVID-19. CDR3s include the opening cysteine and the closing phenylalanine or tryptophan.

J	V	CDR3
TRBJ1-1	TRBV4-3	CASSPRQVRGTEAFF
TRBJ2-7	TRBV27	CASSPRTGEYEQYF
TRBJ2-5	TRBV6-2/TRBV6-3	CASSYVPQQETQYF
TRBJ1-5	TRBV5-6	CASSSLQGNQPQHF
TRBJ1-1	TRBV7-2	CASSLGRSNTEAFF
TRBJ2-7	TRBV3-1/TRBV3-2	CASSLGLDSSYEQYF
TRBJ2-1	TRBV7-7	CASSPGLAGGTGEQFF
TRBJ1-2	TRBV6-5	CASSYSDRGGGYTF
TRBJ2-7	TRBV18	CASSPTNRAGEQYF
TRBJ2-6	TRBV7-6	CASSLGAGPSGANVLTF
TRBJ2-7	TRBV6-1	CASSEGLTSYEQYF
TRBJ1-1	TRBV21-1	CASSKEPRVGTEAFF
TRBJ2-2	TRBV7-7	CASSLVVGTYLGVMSNTGELFF
TRBJ1-2	TRBV30	CAWSVAQGNYGYTF
TRBJ1-5	TRBV2	CASSYNQPQHF
TRBJ1-4	TRBV3-1/TRBV3-2	CASSPGQERNEKLFF
TRBJ2-3	TRBV3-1/TRBV3-2	CASSPLTGGLTDTQYF
TRBJ1-2	TRBV4-2	CASSQEPGEGDYGYTF
TRBJ2-5	TRBV5-6	CASSSDRFLQETQYF
TRBJ2-2	TRBV9	CASSGRAHTGELFF
TRBJ2-7	TRBV3-1/TRBV3-2	CASSLTGGVNEQYF
TRBJ1-2	TRBV7-2	CASSLEGLRARGNYGYTF
TRBJ1-6	TRBV30	CAWSEDRGIYNSPLHF
TRBJ1-2	TRBV25-1	CASSDPGTAYGYTF
TRBJ1-1	TRBV7-9	CASSLAGRPEAFF
TRBJ1-1	TRBV6-5	CASGQGARSTEAFF
TRBJ2-7	TRBV5-1	CASSPGFYEQYF
TRBJ2-1	TRBV6-4	CASSRGPYNEQFF
TRBJ2-3	TRBV5-1	CASSTGLAGADTQYF
TRBJ1-3	TRBV5-1	CASSPDSGSGNTIYF
TRBJ2-1	TRBV15	CATSSIPHNEQFF
TRBJ1-3	TRBV7-2	CASSFGQGLFSGNTIYF
TRBJ1-1	TRBV5-1	CASSLEGNIREAFF